One T cell receptor beta chain is described in this entry. The antigen is unknown. Using its own MiXCR run on the RT-PCR reads, TCRdb lists one record per CDR3 protein. This sample has hundreds of thousands of distinct CDR3 sequences, with approximately 14% found just once. This sample stems from a study of response to subunit inactivated influenza vaccine. Trimming removed 0 bases from V and 0 bases from J, with 36 bases in between. CDR3 size: 24 residues. Per the germline V gene, CDR1 is SGHAT and CDR2 is FQDESV (reference sequence). Overall study findings and caveats: There was a suggestion from the authors that each seasonal influenza vaccination recruits few new T cells.

The source was PBMCs from blood, collected about 12 days after vaccination. The chain recombines TRBV11-1 with TRBJ2-7, with a weak D call TRBD2 (8 bases). The TCR originated in a man over 45 who received an inactivated influenza vaccine. The CDR3: CASSLAVVPGTANLLSGSSYEQYF. CDR3 coding DNA: TGTGCCAGCAGCTTAGCGGTGGTCCCCGGGACAGCAAATTTACTCAGCGGGAGCTCCTACGAGCAGTACTTC.